The entry below gives a single T cell receptor beta chain sequence along with its context. The source of the sample is a study of T cell changes during pregnancy in multiple sclerosis. Clones were read by immunoSEQ multiplex PCR, and TCRdb kept only the in-frame ones, dropping some. The table lists roughly 48,000 clones, 85% to 95% of them singletons. The CDR3 loop spans 14 amino acids. Germline CDR1 reads SNHLY; CDR2 reads FYNNEI. V gave up 6 bases and J gave up 3 bases; unmatched junction bases: 4. The gene calls are TRBV2 and TRBJ2-2; TRBD1 matches 7 bases. This sequence was found in a female donor with multiple sclerosis, enrolled in a pregnancy study. The specimen comprised CD4+ T cells from peripheral blood mononuclear cells, sampled in the third trimester of pregnancy. The CDR3 nucleotides read TGTGCCAGCAGGAAAACAGGGGACACCGGGGAGCTGTTTTTT. This codes for CASRKTGDTGELFF.